This T cell receptor beta chain originates from a study of siplizumab effects on memory and regulatory T cells. Overall study: Paired setups tested mixed lymphocyte reactions with around 1 ug/mL siplizumab or no drug.

Cells from the mixed lymphocyte reaction were cocultured for six to seven days at 37°C. Stimulator PBMCs labelled with Violet Dye were mixed 1:1 with responder PBMCs labelled with CFSE. Clones were read by immunoSEQ multiplex PCR, and TCRdb kept only the in-frame ones, dropping some. The top ten clones hold 83% of a sample with approximately 5,400 clones, 50% of them seen once. General study findings and limits: Apparently key alloresponse contributors, naive T cells also seemed more diverse than memory cells. Mapping to unstimulated subsets was achieved for only a minor fraction of alloreactive clones.

With regard to this clone: What it recognizes is unknown.

The CDR3 length is 16 residues. The V and J genes are TRBV1 and TRBJ2-6. TRBV1 is deemed a pseudogene. Sequencing was carried out using CFSE-low (dividing) CD8+ T cells sorted from an allogeneic mixed lymphocyte reaction. The sequence was obtained from a human donor in good health; the cells came from an allogeneic mixed lymphocyte reaction. Some clones in this sample may be carry-over from other donors' samples. The CDR3 DNA is TGCACCAGCAGAGTGCGAAGCACAAAGTCGGCCAACGTCCTGACTTTC. Translated, it gives CTSRVRSTKSANVLTF.